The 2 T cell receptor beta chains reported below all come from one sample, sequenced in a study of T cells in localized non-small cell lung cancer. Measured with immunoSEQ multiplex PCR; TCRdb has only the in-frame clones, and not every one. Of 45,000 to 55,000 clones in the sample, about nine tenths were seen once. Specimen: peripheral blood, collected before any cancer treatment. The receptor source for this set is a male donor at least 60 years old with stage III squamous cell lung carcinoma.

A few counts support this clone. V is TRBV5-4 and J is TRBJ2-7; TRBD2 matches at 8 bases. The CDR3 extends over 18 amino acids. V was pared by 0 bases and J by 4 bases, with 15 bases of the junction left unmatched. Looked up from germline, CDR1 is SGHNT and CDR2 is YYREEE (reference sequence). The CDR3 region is CASSLAPSVGGRKYEQYF. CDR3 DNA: TGTGCCAGCAGCTTGGCGCCCTCGGTCGGCGGGAGGAAGTACGAGCAGTACTTC. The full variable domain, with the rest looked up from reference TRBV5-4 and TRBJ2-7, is ETGVTQSPTHLIKTRGQQVTLRCSSQSGHNTVSWYQQALGQGPQFIFQYYREEENGRGNFPPRFSGLQFPNYSSELNVNALELDDSALYLCASSLAPSVGGRKYEQYFGPGTRLTVT.

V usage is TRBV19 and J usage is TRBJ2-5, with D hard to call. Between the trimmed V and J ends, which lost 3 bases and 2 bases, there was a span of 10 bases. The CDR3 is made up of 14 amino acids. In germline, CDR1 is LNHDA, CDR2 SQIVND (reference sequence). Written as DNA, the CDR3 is TGTGCCAGTAGTATTCGTGGGCCACAAGAGACCCAGTACTTC. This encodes CASSIRGPQETQYF.